These T cell receptor beta chains were read from a single sample in a study of blood T cell repertoires in COVID-19. The data were produced by immunoSEQ multiplex PCR, yet TCRdb's version contains in-frame clones alone and is incomplete. This sample carries 200,000 or so clones, roughly 81% of them seen once, and the ten largest clones take around 10%. The sample comprised peripheral blood. The source is an elderly woman with COVID-19, enrolled during active disease. Each CDR3 is given with its conserved first and last residue. Fields, in order: clone size, J gene, D gene, V gene, CDR3 protein, CDR3 DNA. The D gene is left open where the match is weak. Not all rows give a size; the values are once, few, many and, for expanded clones, a class.

>-|TRBJ1-2|-|TRBV12-5
CASGQGFVDGYTF
TGTGCTAGTGGCCAGGGGTTTGTCGATGGCTACACCTTC
>-|TRBJ1-4|TRBD1|TRBV6-6
CASSYGTGAEKLFF
TGTGCCAGCAGTTACGGGACAGGGGCCGAAAAACTGTTTTTT
>-|TRBJ1-2|TRBD1|TRBV19
CASSSGQGRYGYTF
TGTGCCAGTAGTTCCGGACAGGGACGCTATGGCTACACCTTC
>-|TRBJ2-2|TRBD2|TRBV6-5
CASSPGGYTGELFF
TGTGCCAGCAGTCCCGGGGGGTACACCGGGGAGCTGTTTTTT
>-|TRBJ2-5|-|TRBV7-9
CASSYGSGETQYF
TGTGCCAGCAGCTATGGTTCCGGAGAGACCCAGTACTTC
>once|TRBJ1-2|-|TRBV2
CASSEVRASRDGYTF
TGTGCCAGCAGTGAAGTCAGGGCTTCCCGGGATGGCTACACCTTC
>-|TRBJ2-1|TRBD1|TRBV28
CASSTPYRQGSSYNEQFF
TGTGCCAGCAGTACCCCGTACAGACAGGGGTCTTCCTACAATGAGCAGTTCTTC
>once|TRBJ1-2|-|TRBV7-2
CASSLGEPGWNYTF
TGTGCCAGCAGCTTAGGAGAGCCAGGGTGGAATTACACCTTC
>-|TRBJ2-1|-|TRBV7-2
CASSLNPNWSGDEQFF
TGTGCCAGCAGCTTAAACCCCAACTGGAGCGGCGATGAGCAGTTCTTC
>-|TRBJ2-3|-|TRBV18
CASSASGDTQYF
TGTGCCAGCTCCGCCTCGGGAGATACGCAGTATTTT
>few|TRBJ2-2|-|TRBV9
CASSVVGSDTGELFF
TGTGCCAGCAGCGTAGTAGGTAGCGACACCGGGGAGCTGTTTTTT
>-|TRBJ2-5|-|TRBV24-1
CATSDLLTGETQYF
TGTGCCACCAGTGATTTGCTTACCGGGGAGACCCAGTACTTC
>once|TRBJ2-3|TRBD2|TRBV20-1
CSASGLAGAATDTQYF
TGCAGTGCTAGTGGACTAGCGGGAGCAGCCACAGATACGCAGTATTTT
>once|TRBJ1-2|TRBD1|TRBV10-3
CAITRQGNYGYTF
TGTGCCATCACCCGACAGGGTAACTATGGCTACACCTTC
>-|TRBJ2-7|-|TRBV29-1
CSVVATTQLYEQYF
TGCAGCGTTGTAGCCACCACTCAGCTCTACGAGCAGTACTTC
>-|TRBJ2-5|-|TRBV19
CASSRLLQETQYF
TGTGCCAGTAGCAGACTACTGCAAGAGACCCAGTACTTC
>-|TRBJ2-3|TRBD2|TRBV6-2/TRBV6-3
CASSQAGGPGDTQYF
TGTGCCAGCAGTCAAGCGGGGGGGCCGGGAGATACGCAGTATTTT
>few|TRBJ2-5|TRBD1|TRBV9
CASSVNSLGQGEIETQYF
TGTGCCAGCAGCGTTAACTCTTTGGGACAGGGGGAAATAGAGACCCAGTACTTC
>-|TRBJ1-4|-|TRBV19
CASTPTRATNEKLFF
TGTGCCAGTACCCCGACACGCGCAACTAATGAAAAACTGTTTTTT
>-|TRBJ2-7|-|TRBV5-1
CASSLGLAFYEQYF
TGCGCCAGCAGCTTGGGCCTAGCTTTCTACGAGCAGTACTTC
>once|TRBJ2-2|TRBD2|TRBV11-2
CASSPRTSGNTGELFF
TGTGCCAGCAGCCCTAGGACTAGCGGAAACACCGGGGAGCTGTTTTTT
>-|TRBJ2-5|-|TRBV28
CASSLIFGPQETQYF
TGTGCCAGCAGTTTAATTTTTGGGCCTCAAGAGACCCAGTACTTC
>-|TRBJ1-6|-|TRBV5-8
CASSLHGVYNSPLHF
TGTGCCAGCAGCTTACACGGGGTCTATAATTCACCCCTCCACTTT
>once|TRBJ1-2|-|TRBV4-2
CASSRGLRGESYGYTF
TGTGCCAGCAGTCGGGGGTTGCGCGGGGAGTCCTATGGCTACACCTTC
>few|TRBJ2-1|-|TRBV7-8
CASSSLMGGAFNEQFF
TGTGCCAGCAGCTCCCTTATGGGGGGGGCTTTCAATGAGCAGTTCTTC
>-|TRBJ2-7|-|TRBV18
CASSYVGQQSSTGQYF
TGTGCCAGCTCATACGTGGGACAACAATCCTCTACGGGGCAGTACTTC
>-|TRBJ2-7|TRBD2|TRBV11-3
CASSFSGAYEQYF
TGTGCCAGCAGCTTCAGCGGGGCCTACGAGCAGTACTTC
>-|TRBJ1-5|TRBD1|TRBV19
CATTTGTDNQPQHF
TGTGCCACCACAACGGGGACAGACAATCAGCCCCAGCATTTT
>-|TRBJ2-7|-|TRBV2
CASSGGTLNQYF
TGTGCCAGCAGCGGCGGGACCCTAAACCAGTACTTC
>-|TRBJ2-1|-|TRBV24-1
CATSDLRGNYNEQFF
TGTGCCACCAGTGATTTAAGAGGGAACTACAATGAGCAGTTCTTC
>-|TRBJ2-2|-|TRBV15
CATSRGGQSNTGELFF
TGTGCCACCAGCAGAGGCGGACAGTCCAACACCGGGGAGCTGTTTTTT
>-|TRBJ1-2|-|TRBV6-2/TRBV6-3
CASSMTGFYGYTF
TGTGCCAGCAGTATGACAGGCTTCTATGGCTACACCTTC
>-|TRBJ2-4|TRBD1|TRBV4-2
CASSPGTGIIQYF
TGTGCCAGCAGCCCCGGGACAGGGATCATTCAGTACTTC
>-|TRBJ2-2|-|TRBV14
CASSQDIWGANTGELFF
TGTGCCAGCAGCCAAGATATATGGGGGGCGAACACCGGGGAGCTGTTTTTT
>-|TRBJ2-2|TRBD2|TRBV6-8
CASSYSGNSTSVPGELFF
TGTGCCAGCAGTTACTCGGGTAATAGTACTAGCGTGCCCGGGGAGCTGTTTTTT
>-|TRBJ2-2|TRBD2|TRBV9
CASSTGLAGDAGELFF
TGTGCCAGCAGCACGGGACTAGCGGGGGACGCCGGGGAGCTGTTTTTT
>-|TRBJ2-3|-|TRBV13
CASSLVSRGTDTQYF
TGTGCCAGCAGCTTAGTTTCGCGGGGCACAGATACGCAGTATTTT
>-|TRBJ2-3|TRBD1|TRBV5-1
CASSLLGTATDTQYF
TGCGCCAGCAGCTTGTTGGGGACAGCCACAGATACGCAGTATTTT
>once|TRBJ2-3|TRBD2|TRBV7-8
CASSPRTRADTQYF
TGTGCCAGCAGCCCCAGGACTAGGGCAGATACGCAGTATTTT
>-|TRBJ2-1|-|TRBV7-7
CASSLTTYNEQFF
TGTGCCAGCAGCTTGACAACCTACAATGAGCAGTTCTTC
>-|TRBJ1-6|-|TRBV5-1
CASSPETVPDSPLHF
TGCGCCAGCAGCCCAGAGACAGTTCCCGATTCACCCCTCCACTTT
>-|TRBJ1-1|-|TRBV6-5
CASSLQGVNTEAFF
TGTGCCAGCAGTTTACAAGGGGTCAACACTGAAGCTTTCTTT
>-|TRBJ2-3|-|TRBV2
CASSYNPPTDTQYF
TGTGCCAGCAGCTATAATCCCCCCACAGATACGCAGTATTTT
>once|TRBJ1-5|-|TRBV21-1
CASSKRQGAWYSNQPQHF
TGTGCCAGCAGCAAGAGACAGGGGGCTTGGTATAGCAATCAGCCCCAGCATTTT
>-|TRBJ2-1|-|TRBV4-1
CASSQGWGGQHNEQFF
TGCGCCAGCAGCCAAGGGTGGGGGGGCCAGCACAATGAGCAGTTCTTC
>-|TRBJ1-2|-|TRBV6-6
CASSYLGAPGYTF
TGTGCCAGCAGTTATCTAGGGGCGCCTGGCTACACCTTC